Listed here are 17 T cell receptor beta chains from one sample, sequenced in a study of identical twins. TCRdb re-analysed the 5' RACE reads in MiXCR, keeping a single row per CDR3 protein. The sample includes roughly 1.6 million distinct CDR3 sequences, around 29% of them seen just once. What was sequenced was cord blood. These receptors were obtained from a newborn girl in good health.

V and J are TRBV7-6 and TRBJ2-1; TRBD2 matches at 9 bases. The germline V gene encodes CDR1 SGHVS and CDR2 FNYEAQ. The CDR3 is 15 amino acids. V was clipped by 3 bases and J by 2 bases; unmatched bases: 2. CDR3 bases: TGTGCCAGCAGCTTTGAGCGGGGGGCCTACAATGAGCAGTTCTTC. It translates to CASSFERGAYNEQFF.

This clonotype has only a few counts. An end of the junction does not agree with germline; a read error may underlie this. The rearrangement links TRBV14 to TRBJ2-3; D might be TRBD2 (5 bases). Germline-derived CDR1 and CDR2 are SGHDN and FVKESK. This CDR3 has 14 amino acids. CDR3 nucleotides: TGTGCCAGCAGCCAAGTTGAGGGAACAGATGCGCAGTATTTT. This gives the protein CASSQVEGTDAQYF. Full variable domain (missing parts from reference TRBV14 and TRBJ2-3): EAGVTQFPSHSVIEKGQTVTLRCDPISGHDNLYWYRRVMGKEIKFLLHFVKESKQDESGMPNNRFLAERTGGTYSTLKVQPAELEDSGVYFCASSQVEGTDAQYFGPGTRLTVL.

This sequence joins TRBV7-2 and TRBJ1-2; no clear D. CDR1 SGHTA and CDR2 FQGNSA come from the germline V gene. V lost 5 bases and J lost 4, with 14 bases in between. This CDR3 is 14 amino acids long. CDR3 coding DNA: TGTGCCAGCAGCCCGCCATGGAAGGGCTATGGCTACACCTTC. It codes for CASSPPWKGYGYTF.

Ten or more counts support this clonotype. V gene TRBV5-1 combines with J gene TRBJ2-1; D unresolved. This CDR3 has 14 residues. Trimming took 1 base from V and 2 from J, leaving 7 bases between them. The germline gives CDR1 SGHRS, CDR2 YFSETQ. As DNA, the CDR3 is TGCGCCAGCAGCTTGCCTGGGACCTACAATGAGCAGTTCTTC. Protein: CASSLPGTYNEQFF. Drawing the rest from reference TRBV5-1 and TRBJ2-1, the complete variable domain is KAGVTQTPRYLIKTRGQQVTLSCSPISGHRSVSWYQQTPGQGLQFLFEYFSETQRNKGNFPGRFSGRQFSNSRSEMNVSTLELGDSALYLCASSLPGTYNEQFFGPGTRLTVL.

The genes are TRBV5-1 and TRBJ1-1; D is perhaps TRBD1 (6 bases). The germline V and J ends were trimmed by 3 bases and 10 bases, with 16 bases remaining between them. Germline CDR1 SGHRS, CDR2 YFSETQ. The CDR3 totals 13 residues. CDR3 sequence (DNA): TGCGCCAGCAGCTCGGAACAGGGAACCCTAGCTTTCTTT. Translation: CASSSEQGTLAFF. Supplemented by reference TRBV5-1 and TRBJ1-1, the full variable domain reads KAGVTQTPRYLIKTRGQQVTLSCSPISGHRSVSWYQQTPGQGLQFLFEYFSETQRNKGNFPGRFSGRQFSNSRSEMNVSTLELGDSALYLCASSSEQGTLAFFGQGTRLTVV.

CDR3: CATSRSRTFGRETQFF. In DNA form, the CDR3 reads TGTGCCACCAGCCGCTCCCGGACATTTGGACGAGAGACCCAGTTCTTC. This chain uses TRBV15 with TRBJ2-5, with a tentative D call TRBD1 (5 bases). The J call could be wrong; TRBJ2-1 is a better fit for the DNA end. CDR3 size: 16 residues. Germline CDR1 LNHNV, CDR2 YYDKDF (reference sequence).

The chain links TRBV21-1 to TRBJ2-3; no check of the table's D call, TRBD1, against the DNA was made. TRBV21-1 is a documented pseudogene. This CDR3 has 16 residues. Written as DNA, the CDR3 is TGTGCCAGCAGCAAAGGGGGGCGGGGCGACACAGATACGCAGTATTTT. Protein product: CASSKGGRGDTDTQYF.

The genes are TRBV2 and TRBJ1-2, with a weak D call TRBD1 (5 bases). Germline assignment: CDR1 SNHLY and CDR2 FYNNEI. Trimming pared 0 bases from V and 6 bases from J, leaving 11 bases between. The CDR3 has 14 amino acids. CDR3 loop: CASSEAPGADGYTF. CDR3 coding DNA: TGTGCCAGCAGTGAAGCGCCCGGGGCGGATGGCTACACCTTC.

As regards this clonotype: An end of the junction does not agree with germline; a read error may underlie this. The chain links TRBV6-5 to TRBJ1-2, with 8 bases that match TRBD1. Germline CDR1 and CDR2: MNHEY and SVGAGI. This CDR3 contains 17 residues. The CDR3 is CASSYWQGATSNCGYTF. For the CDR3, the DNA is TGTGCCAGCAGTTACTGGCAGGGGGCGACTTCTAACTGTGGCTACACCTTC.

The rearrangement links TRBV2 to TRBJ2-3; 9 nucleotides line up with TRBD1. The CDR3 is 15 residues long. V shed 8 bases, J shed 5 bases, and the junction held 11 bases outside the gene matches. Germline lookup yields CDR1 SNHLY and CDR2 FYNNEI. DNA for the CDR3: TGTGCCAGCTACGGAGTCGGGACAGGGCTAGATACGCAGTATTTT. It specifies CASYGVGTGLDTQYF.

V is TRBV6-6 and J is TRBJ1-1; D may be TRBD1 (5 bases). CDR1 is MNHNY and CDR2 is SVGAGI in the germline V gene (reference sequence). There are 15 residues in the CDR3. Trimming removed 6 bases from V and 2 bases from J, with 16 bases in between. The CDR3 reads CASRPAGTGNTEAFF. CDR3 DNA sequence: TGTGCCAGCAGACCCGCCGGGACGGGAAACACTGAAGCTTTCTTT.

V usage is TRBV5-1 and J usage is TRBJ2-1; 9 nucleotides line up with TRBD2. Germline CDR1 reads SGHRS; CDR2 reads YFSETQ. The CDR3 covers 14 residues. V lost 0 bases to trimming and J lost 8 bases; unmatched junction nucleotides: 3. As DNA, the CDR3 is TGCGCCAGCAGCTTGGGGACTAGCGTCTATGAGCAGTTCTTC. It yields the protein CASSLGTSVYEQFF.

CDR3 loop: CATSTGQGNTEAFF. For the CDR3, the DNA is TGTGCCACCAGCACTGGACAGGGGAACACTGAAGCTTTCTTT. This chain joins TRBV15 and TRBJ1-1; 8 bases line up with TRBD1. Trimming removed 4 bases from V and 1 base from J; junction bases left unmatched: 2. This CDR3 has 14 residues. Germline assignment: CDR1 LNHNV and CDR2 YYDKDF (reference sequence). The full variable domain, its missing parts supplied by reference TRBV15 and TRBJ1-1, is DAMVIQNPRYQVTQFGKPVTLSCSQTLNHNVMYWYQQKSSQAPKLLFHYYDKDFNNEADTPDNFQSRRPNTSFCFLDIRSPGLGDTAMYLCATSTGQGNTEAFFGQGTRLTVV.

This sequence joins TRBV6-1 and TRBJ2-3, with D unclear. V lost 2 bases to trimming and J lost 4 bases, with 4 bases between them. Germline V lookup: CDR1 MNHNS, CDR2 SASEGT. This CDR3 has 12 residues. The CDR3 bases are TGTGCCAGCAGTGAAACGCCAGATACGCAGTATTTT. Translation gives CASSETPDTQYF.

The CDR3 here is CAISEGRHSYEQYF. The DNA of the CDR3 is TGTGCCATCAGTGAGGGGAGGCACTCCTACGAGCAGTACTTC. The chain joins TRBV10-3 to TRBJ2-7, with D perhaps TRBD2 (6 bases). The germline CDR1 and CDR2 sequences are ENHRY and SYGVKD. The CDR3 is made up of 14 amino acids. The V end lost 2 bases, the J end lost 0 bases, and 8 bases lay between the germline ends.

V is TRBV10-3 and J is TRBJ2-2; 11 nucleotides agree with TRBD1. J gave up 7 bases and V 4 bases, and 5 bases lay outside the gene matches. This CDR3 has 15 residues. CDR1 ENHRY and CDR2 SYGVKD come from the germline V gene. The CDR3 DNA follows: TGTGCCATCAGTGGGCCGGGACAGGGGGTCGGGGAGCTGTTTTTT. Amino acid sequence: CAISGPGQGVGELFF.

The chain couples TRBV7-9 to TRBJ1-2; D is unresolved. There are 14 residues in the CDR3. The germline V and J ends were trimmed by 2 bases and 4 bases, with 11 bases remaining between them. The germline CDR1 and CDR2 sequences are SEHNR and FQNEAQ (reference sequence). The CDR3 reads CASSLRGSGYGYTF. In nucleotides, the CDR3 is TGTGCCAGCAGCTTACGGGGATCTGGCTATGGCTACACCTTC.